This paragraph reports one TCR beta chain. Its antigen remains unidentified. The sample is drawn from a study of radiotherapy plus CTLA-4 blockade in lung cancer. Profiled with immunoSEQ multiplex PCR; TCRdb holds only in-frame clones, not every one. The table has 40,000 to 45,000 clones, more than 60% seen once. Lung cancer patients with chemo-refractory metastatic non-small-cell disease were given focal radiation plus CTLA-4 blockade with ipilimumab. Regarding the study as a whole: Response was reportedly best predicted by early blood T cell clone dynamics, with interferon-beta.

V was shortened by 6 bases and J by 5 bases, with 17 bases between the two germline ends. The CDR3 runs 15 residues. Germline CDR1 reads LNHDA; CDR2 reads SQIVND (reference sequence). The source was peripheral blood, collected from a patient treated with radiotherapy plus ipilimumab. The chain joins TRBV19 to TRBJ1-5, with D possibly matching TRBD1 (6 bases). The TCR comes from a human donor with non-small cell lung cancer who had stable disease on radiotherapy plus ipilimumab. The CDR3 is CASRGGSGSDQPQHF. CDR3 sequence (DNA): TGTGCCAGTAGAGGGGGATCAGGGAGCGATCAGCCCCAGCATTTT. The full variable domain, completed using reference TRBV19 and TRBJ1-5, is DGGITQSPKYLFRKEGQNVTLSCEQNLNHDAMYWYRQDPGQGLRLIYYSQIVNDFQKGDIAEGYSVSREKKESFPLTVTSAQKNPTAFYLCASRGGSGSDQPQHFGDGTRLSIL.